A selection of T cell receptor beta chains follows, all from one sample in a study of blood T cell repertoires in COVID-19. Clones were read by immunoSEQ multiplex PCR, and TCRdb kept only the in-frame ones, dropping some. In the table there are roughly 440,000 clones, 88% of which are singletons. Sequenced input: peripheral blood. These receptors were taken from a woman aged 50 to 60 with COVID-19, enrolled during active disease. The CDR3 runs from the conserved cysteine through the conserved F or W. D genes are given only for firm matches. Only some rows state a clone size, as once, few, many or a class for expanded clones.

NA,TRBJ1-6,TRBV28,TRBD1,CASSPFRGPGLNSPLHF,TGTGCCAGCAGTCCCTTCAGGGGGCCAGGCCTTAATTCACCCCTCCACTTT
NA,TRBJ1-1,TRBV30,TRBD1,CAWSRGILNTEAFF,TGTGCCTGGAGCAGGGGGATTTTGAACACTGAAGCTTTCTTT
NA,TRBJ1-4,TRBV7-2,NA,CASSSRGGTNEKLFF,TGTGCCAGCAGCTCCCGGGGGGGGACTAATGAAAAACTGTTTTTT
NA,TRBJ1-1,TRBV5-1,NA,CASSLGTNTEAFF,TGCGCCAGCAGCTTGGGAACTAACACTGAAGCTTTCTTT
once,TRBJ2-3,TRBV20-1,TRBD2,CSASHWTSGLDTQYF,TGCAGTGCTAGTCACTGGACTAGCGGCTTAGATACGCAGTATTTT
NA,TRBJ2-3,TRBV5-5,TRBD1,CASSRSFDRGLPGPTDTQYF,TGTGCCAGCAGCCGTTCTTTCGACAGGGGGCTTCCTGGGCCCACAGATACGCAGTATTTT
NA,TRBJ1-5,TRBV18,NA,CASSPARLPNQPQHF,TGTGCCAGCTCACCAGCCCGACTGCCGAATCAGCCCCAGCATTTT
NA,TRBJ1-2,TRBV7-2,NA,CASSPMTSVNYGYTF,TGTGCCAGCAGCCCGATGACCAGCGTCAACTATGGCTACACCTTC
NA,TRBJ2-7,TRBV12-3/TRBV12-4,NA,CASSKISREQYF,TGTGCCAGCAGTAAAATCTCCCGGGAGCAGTACTTC
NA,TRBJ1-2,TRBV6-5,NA,CASSPREWDYGYTF,TGTGCCAGCAGCCCCAGGGAATGGGACTATGGCTACACCTTC
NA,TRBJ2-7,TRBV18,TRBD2,CASSPSSGAYEQYF,TGTGCCAGCTCACCTTCTAGCGGGGCTTACGAGCAGTACTTC
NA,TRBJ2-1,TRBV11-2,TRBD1,CASSFPGQGIYEQFF,TGTGCCAGCAGTTTCCCGGGACAGGGGATTTATGAGCAGTTCTTC
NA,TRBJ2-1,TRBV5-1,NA,CASIRGNEQFF,TGCGCCAGCATAAGGGGGAATGAGCAGTTCTTC
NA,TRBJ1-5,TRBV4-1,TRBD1,CASSQWDRVNQPQHF,TGCGCCAGCAGCCAATGGGACAGGGTCAATCAGCCCCAGCATTTT